This T cell receptor beta chain was recorded in a study of cytomegalovirus exposure and HLA in healthy donors. Study as a whole: Early released data had 80 million or so unique TCRs, all coming from HLA-typed donors. Points from the study as a whole: The presence/absence work took it that sequencing depth was about the same across donors.

The CDR3 totals 19 residues. Trimming shortened V by 1 base and J by 1 base, and 20 bases separated the two germline ends. From germline, CDR1 is LGHNA and CDR2 YNFKEQ. This PCR relied on a set of 60 Vbeta primers and 13 Jbeta primers. The data were produced by immunoSEQ multiplex PCR, yet TCRdb's version contains in-frame clones alone and is incomplete. The sample yields 110,000 or so clones, roughly 67% seen once. As to this clone: Its antigen is not identified.

Material: PBMCs. This chain uses TRBV4-2 with TRBJ1-5, with D possibly TRBD1 on 6 matching bases. This clonotype was sampled from a man aged 18-30 years in good health and CMV-seropositive. CDR3 in DNA: TGTGCCAGCAGCCAAGGTGGGAGGGGGGGGAGGGGCAGCAATCAGCCCCAGCATTTT. Translated: CASSQGGRGGRGSNQPQHF.